Listed below are T cell receptor beta chains from one sample, sequenced in a study of T cell responses to AZD1222 COVID-19 vaccine. Repertoires were generated with immunoSEQ multiplex PCR, while TCRdb's copy carries only in-frame clones and drops some. This sample yields 130,000 or so clones, of which 86% are seen a single time; 10% to 15% belongs to the top ten. The specimen was peripheral blood, collected on day 0 of AZD1222 vaccination. The receptors derive from an adult in good health. CDR3s include the opening cysteine and the closing phenylalanine or tryptophan. D genes are given only for firm matches. Size is omitted from some rows. Given values are once, few, many or a class for expanded clones.

size | J | D | V | CDR3 | DNA
. | TRBJ2-5 | TRBD1 | TRBV5-1 | CASSFPGTEETQYF | TGCGCCAGCAGCTTCCCCGGGACAGAAGAGACCCAGTACTTC
few | TRBJ2-2 | . | TRBV7-6 | CASSLAEFSRVSNTGELFF | TGTGCCAGCAGCTTAGCGGAATTCTCACGGGTATCGAACACCGGGGAGCTGTTTTTT
. | TRBJ2-1 | . | TRBV3-1/TRBV3-2 | CASSRGGGYNEQFF | TGTGCCAGCAGCCGAGGGGGGGGTTACAATGAGCAGTTCTTC
. | TRBJ2-5 | . | TRBV2 | CASRSQAETQYF | TGTGCCAGCAGAAGCCAAGCAGAGACCCAGTACTTC
. | TRBJ1-4 | . | TRBV29-1 | CSVAETGGEKLFF | TGCAGCGTTGCGGAAACCGGTGGTGAAAAACTGTTTTTT
. | TRBJ1-6 | . | TRBV5-4 | CASSLAILDSPLHF | TGTGCCAGCAGCTTGGCAATTTTGGATTCACCCCTCCACTTT
. | TRBJ1-6 | . | TRBV20-1 | CSARDGSPLHF | TGCAGTGCTAGAGACGGTTCACCCCTCCACTTT
. | TRBJ2-7 | TRBD2 | TRBV7-3 | CASSISGRGNYEQYF | TGTGCCAGCAGTATTAGCGGGAGAGGAAACTACGAGCAGTACTTC
. | TRBJ1-1 | . | TRBV7-9 | CASSLGLLAFF | TGTGCCAGCAGCTTAGGACTTTTGGCTTTCTTT
. | TRBJ2-7 | . | TRBV5-1 | CASSLGLETAYEQYF | TGCGCCAGCAGCTTGGGCCTAGAGACCGCCTACGAGCAGTACTTC
. | TRBJ2-1 | . | TRBV7-2 | CASSSRLVSYNEQFF | TGTGCCAGCAGCTCCAGACTAGTCTCCTACAATGAGCAGTTCTTC
. | TRBJ1-1 | TRBD1 | TRBV19 | CASTDYRGYTEAFF | TGTGCCAGTACCGACTACAGGGGGTACACTGAAGCTTTCTTT
. | TRBJ1-2 | . | TRBV7-2 | CASSLGFGVWGYTF | TGTGCCAGCAGCTTAGGATTCGGTGTTTGGGGCTACACCTTC
. | TRBJ1-4 | . | TRBV7-6 | CASSLGGKLFF | TGTGCCAGCAGCTTGGGGGGAAAACTGTTTTTT
. | TRBJ1-2 | . | TRBV5-4 | CASSTQLNYGYTF | TGTGCCAGCAGTACACAGCTTAACTATGGCTACACCTTC
. | TRBJ2-3 | TRBD1 | TRBV7-3 | CASSRGQGVVDTQYF | TGTGCCAGCAGCCGGGGACAGGGGGTCGTAGATACGCAGTATTTT
. | TRBJ1-6 | TRBD1 | TRBV18 | CASSKSGTGLDSPLHF | TGTGCCAGCTCAAAGTCCGGGACAGGGTTGGATTCACCCCTCCACTTT
once | TRBJ1-2 | . | TRBV10-2 | CASSESRTGNYGYTF | TGCGCCAGCAGTGAGTCCAGGACCGGAAACTATGGCTACACCTTC
. | TRBJ1-5 | TRBD1 | TRBV19 | CASSTNRGQDQPQHF | TGTGCCAGTAGTACCAACAGGGGGCAGGATCAGCCCCAGCATTTT
once | TRBJ2-7 | . | TRBV5-4 | CASSLSRGSYEQYF | TGTGCCAGCAGCTTGTCGCGGGGTTCCTACGAGCAGTACTTC
. | TRBJ2-2 | . | TRBV13 | CASNIGGTGELFF | TGTGCCAGCAATATAGGGGGGACCGGGGAGCTGTTTTTT
. | TRBJ1-2 | TRBD1 | TRBV27 | CASSWGQGIFYGYTF | TGTGCCAGCAGTTGGGGACAGGGGATATTCTATGGCTACACCTTC
. | TRBJ1-5 | . | TRBV5-8 | CASSLDRANQPQHF | TGTGCCAGCAGCTTGGACAGGGCAAATCAGCCCCAGCATTTT
. | TRBJ1-1 | . | TRBV5-1 | CASSLGAVNTEAFF | TGCGCCAGCAGCTTGGGGGCAGTTAACACTGAAGCTTTCTTT
. | TRBJ1-5 | TRBD1 | TRBV19 | CASRDRADQPQHF | TGTGCCAGTCGGGACAGGGCTGATCAGCCCCAGCATTTT
. | TRBJ2-3 | TRBD2 | TRBV4-2 | CASSPGEGADTQYF | TGTGCCAGCAGCCCCGGGGAGGGTGCAGATACGCAGTATTTT
. | TRBJ1-3 | . | TRBV7-9 | CASSLVHVGGRDTIYF | TGTGCCAGCAGCTTAGTTCATGTCGGGGGCCGGGACACCATATATTTT
. | TRBJ2-3 | TRBD2 | TRBV27 | CASSTWTSEDTQYF | TGTGCCAGCAGTACATGGACTAGCGAAGATACGCAGTATTTT
. | TRBJ1-5 | . | TRBV19 | CASSIYAGTTQPQHF | TGTGCCAGTAGTATCTATGCAGGGACAACTCAGCCCCAGCATTTT
. | TRBJ2-7 | TRBD1 | TRBV19 | CASNNRGMFHEQYF | TGTGCCAGTAACAACAGGGGAATGTTCCACGAGCAGTACTTC
. | TRBJ2-7 | TRBD1 | TRBV5-1 | CASSWGTGRQEYEQYF | TGCGCCAGCAGCTGGGGGACAGGGAGGCAAGAGTACGAGCAGTACTTC
once | TRBJ2-3 | . | TRBV27 | CASSFFGTDTQYF | TGTGCCAGCAGTTTCTTCGGCACAGATACGCAGTATTTT
. | TRBJ1-5 | . | TRBV19 | CASSVENQPQHF | TGTGCCAGTAGTGTCGAAAATCAGCCCCAGCATTTT
. | TRBJ1-4 | . | TRBV3-1/TRBV3-2 | CASSQVRGANEKLFF | TGTGCCAGCAGCCAAGTCCGAGGGGCTAATGAAAAACTGTTTTTT
. | TRBJ1-1 | . | TRBV7-9 | CASSSGLNTEAFF | TGTGCCAGCAGCTCTGGCCTGAACACTGAAGCTTTCTTT
. | TRBJ2-3 | TRBD2 | TRBV19 | CASNTAGAKDTQYF | TGTGCCAGTAATACAGCGGGGGCTAAAGATACGCAGTATTTT
. | TRBJ2-2 | TRBD1 | TRBV24-1 | CATSDPDRDDTGELFF | TGTGCCACCAGTGACCCGGACAGGGACGACACCGGGGAGCTGTTTTTT
. | TRBJ2-1 | . | TRBV2 | CASRGQSYNEQFF | TGTGCCAGCAGGGGTCAGTCCTACAATGAGCAGTTCTTC
. | TRBJ2-2 | TRBD2 | TRBV18 | CASSPQRGQANTGELFF | TGTGCCAGCTCACCTCAGCGGGGGCAAGCGAACACCGGGGAGCTGTTTTTT
. | TRBJ1-2 | TRBD1 | TRBV24-1 | CATSDRDSYGYTF | TGTGCCACCAGTGACCGGGACAGCTATGGCTACACCTTC
few | TRBJ2-5 | . | TRBV7-9 | CASSPVPTEEETQYF | TGTGCCAGCAGCCCCGTACCGACCGAAGAAGAGACCCAGTACTTC